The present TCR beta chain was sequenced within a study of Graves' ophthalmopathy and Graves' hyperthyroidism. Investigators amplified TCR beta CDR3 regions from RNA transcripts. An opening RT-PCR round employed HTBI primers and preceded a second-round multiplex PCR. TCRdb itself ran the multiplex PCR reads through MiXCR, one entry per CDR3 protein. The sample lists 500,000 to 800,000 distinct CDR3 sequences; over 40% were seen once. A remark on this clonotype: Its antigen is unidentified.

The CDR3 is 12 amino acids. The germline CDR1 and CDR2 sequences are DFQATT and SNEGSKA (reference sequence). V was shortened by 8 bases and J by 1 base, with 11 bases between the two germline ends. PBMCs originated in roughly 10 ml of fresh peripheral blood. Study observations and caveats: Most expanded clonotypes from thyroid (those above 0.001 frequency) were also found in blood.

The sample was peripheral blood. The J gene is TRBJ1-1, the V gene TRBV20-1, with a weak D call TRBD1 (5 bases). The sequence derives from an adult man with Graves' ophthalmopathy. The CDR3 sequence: CSTGTGNTEAFF. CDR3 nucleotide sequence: TGCAGTACCGGGACGGGGAACACTGAAGCTTTCTTT.